This TCR beta chain was sequenced for a study of blood T cells in healthy people across ages (dated by TCRdb to between 2015 and 2016). Regarding the research as a whole: In model experiments, roughly one uniquely barcoded TCR beta cDNA molecule per two T cells was captured by template switching. To track age-related changes in TCR beta repertoire diversity, the study relied on deep sequencing normalized with unique cDNA molecular identifiers. Four age groups were formed from the donors: young (average around 15 years), middle-aged (around 39), aged (roughly 56) and long-lived (less than 85). To avoid experimental bias, donors of different ages were distributed randomly across sequencing lanes. Two additional independent replicas of 1 million unique cDNA reads from the same blood draw were analyzed for two donors (one aged 18 to 30 and one aged 80 or older). General study outcomes and caveats: The long-lived group showed more naive CD4+ T cells, fewer expanded clones and increased TCR diversity than the aged group, suggesting age selection. As age increased, observed TCR beta diversity per million T cells dropped in a roughly linear way, and a significant reduction was already evident by age around 41. Bulk unsorted PBMC profiling prevented conclusive comparison of naive and antigen-experienced compartments. Donor CMV infection status was unknown, potentially confounding age-related changes in expanded clonotypes. The percentage of naive T cells measured by flow cytometry correlated strongly with observed TCR beta diversity. Estimates of total diversity from one million sequenced T cells were regarded as lower bounds and underestimates.

The junction shows trimming of 5 bases on V and 2 bases on J, plus 14 bases between the germline ends. Taken from cysteine to phenylalanine, the CDR3 has 15 residues. Only the CDR3 region is kept as DNA, spanning 45 bases read in frame from base 1. From a lookup of the germline V gene, CDR1 and CDR2 are SGHTA and FQGNSA. The library relied on 5' RACE. Data came from an Illumina HiSeq 2500. The second PCR ran for about 6 to 11 cycles and used a J-beta primer mix along with a sample-barcoded 5' primer. Each TCR beta cDNA molecule received a unique molecular identifier from a template-switch 5' adaptor carrying 12 random nucleotides. Each sample yielded at least 2.5 million CDR3-containing paired-end reads. All of the RNA was converted into first-strand cDNA using the Mint cDNA synthesis kit, with a TRBC-specific oligonucleotide serving as the primer. Following uracil-DNA glycosylase treatment, a first 18-cycle PCR with universal primers M1SS and BC2_uni_R was performed on all cDNA. The published analysis was carried out like this. Each sample was normalized by randomly selecting 1 million high-quality reads, each carrying a distinct molecular identifier. Reads with shared molecular identifiers were discarded instead of being binned into consensus sequences. MiTCR, with a Q25 quality threshold and the strictest error-elimination algorithm, was used for CDR3 identification, clonotype clustering and error correction. A nonparametric unseen species model with Euler transformation was used to estimate a lower bound on total TCR beta diversity. Using fastp at Q25 and MiXCR, TCRdb reprocessed the public reads and kept productive beta chains. CDR3 protein sequences are deduplicated, and each keeps its most common genes and DNA. The V and J calls and clone size come from TCRdb's table, not from the authors' own analysis. The sample table shows 1.5 million or so distinct CDR3 sequences, and approximately 42% are seen once. 4% of the sample belongs to the ten largest clones.

The table lists this clonotype with many counts. Its antigen specificity is not known. No per-base quality is available; no much larger clone lies one base away. Systemically healthy Caucasian individuals from Russia, 35 to 40 in total and aged about 6 to 90 years, were included as donors. Each donor gave 9 to 10 milliliters of peripheral blood, collected into EDTA-treated Vacutainer tubes. Ficoll-Paque density-gradient centrifugation was used to isolate PBMCs, with at least 7 million per sample. Trizol reagent was used to extract total RNA from PBMCs, with at least 5.5 micrograms per sample. For every donor, an aliquot of PBMCs went through flow cytometry to measure the percentages of naive CD45RAhigh/CD27high T cells.

Rearrangement joined TRBV7-2 to TRBJ2-3; the D gene assignment is perhaps TRBD1 or TRBD2, with each matching 6 bases. Input material: blood. This sequence originates from a young woman in good health. The CDR3 reads as follows: CASSLRGVTTDTQYF. The DNA reads as follows: TGTGCCAGCAGCCTTAGGGGGGTTACCACAGATACGCAGTATTTT.